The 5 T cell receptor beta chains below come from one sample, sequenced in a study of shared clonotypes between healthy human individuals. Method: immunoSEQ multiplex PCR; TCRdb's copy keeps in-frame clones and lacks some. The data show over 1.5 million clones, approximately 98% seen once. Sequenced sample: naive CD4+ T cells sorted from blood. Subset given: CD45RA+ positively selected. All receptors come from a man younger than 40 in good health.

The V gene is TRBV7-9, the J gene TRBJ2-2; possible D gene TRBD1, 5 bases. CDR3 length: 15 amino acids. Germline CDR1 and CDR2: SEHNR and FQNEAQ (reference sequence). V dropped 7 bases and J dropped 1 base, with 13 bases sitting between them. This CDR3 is CASIDSLKNTGELFF. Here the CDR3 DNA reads TGTGCCAGCATCGACAGTCTTAAGAACACCGGGGAGCTGTTTTTT.

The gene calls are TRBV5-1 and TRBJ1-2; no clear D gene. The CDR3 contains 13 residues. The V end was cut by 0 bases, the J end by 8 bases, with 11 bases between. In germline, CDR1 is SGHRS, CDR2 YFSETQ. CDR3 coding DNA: TGCGCCAGCAGCTTGGTTCCTTCGGGGGGCTACACCTTC. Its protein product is CASSLVPSGGYTF.

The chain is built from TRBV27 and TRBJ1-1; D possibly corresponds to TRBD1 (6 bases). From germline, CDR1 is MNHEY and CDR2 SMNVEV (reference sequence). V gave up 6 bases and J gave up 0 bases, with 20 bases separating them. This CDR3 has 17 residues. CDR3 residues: CASRTGTTSMMNTEAFF. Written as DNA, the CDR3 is TGTGCCAGCAGAACCGGGACAACATCAATGATGAACACTGAAGCTTTCTTT.

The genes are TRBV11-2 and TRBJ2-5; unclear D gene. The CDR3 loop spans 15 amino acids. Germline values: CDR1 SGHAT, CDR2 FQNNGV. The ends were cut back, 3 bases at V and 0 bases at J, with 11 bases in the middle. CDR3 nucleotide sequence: TGTGCCAGCAGCTTTCGTATTAGAAACCAAGAGACCCAGTACTTC. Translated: CASSFRIRNQETQYF.

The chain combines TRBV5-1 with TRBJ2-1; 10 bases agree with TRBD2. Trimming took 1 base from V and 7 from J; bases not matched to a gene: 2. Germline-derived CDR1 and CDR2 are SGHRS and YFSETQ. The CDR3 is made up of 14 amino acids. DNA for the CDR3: TGCGCCAGCAGCTTGTTAGCGGGAGGTAATGAGCAGTTCTTC. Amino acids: CASSLLAGGNEQFF.